This TCR beta chain was captured in a study of blood T cell repertoires in COVID-19. Study-level information: Sample material is recorded as cDNA or gDNA derived from T cells, B-cell-depleted T cells, or PBMCs.

Source study methods: The authors estimated nucleated cell counts from reference gene primer amplification. Sequencing used immunoSEQ multiplex PCR; TCRdb keeps in-frame clones, though not all of them. Clone size and V and J calls were adopted from that table, with D and trimming inferred from the DNA. The sample comprises more than 300,000 clones, 90% to 95% of which are singletons, and less than 4% rests with the top ten. Participants in the exposed group had met a COVID-19 case in the 2 weeks before joining the study. Germline assignment: CDR1 LGHNA and CDR2 YNFKEQ. Trimming cost V 0 bases and J 0 bases, with 8 bases left between them. The CDR3 runs 15 residues.

The clonotype comes from a woman under 40 who had been exposed to COVID-19. Material for sequencing was PBMCs or T cells enriched from blood (not recorded which). This sequence joins TRBV4-2 and TRBJ1-2, with D unresolved. CDR3 sequence reads: CASSQERASNYGYTF. The CDR3 DNA reads as TGTGCCAGCAGCCAAGAGAGGGCTTCTAACTATGGCTACACCTTC.